This TCR beta chain comes out of a study of cytomegalovirus exposure and HLA in healthy donors. Primers for the PCR totalled 60 Vbeta and 13 Jbeta. Using immunoSEQ multiplex PCR, the repertoire was profiled, and TCRdb retains in-frame clones only, with some absent. The data hold about 92,000 clones, with 69% observed a single time. This clone was found a few times. The germline CDR1 and CDR2 sequences are SGHVS and FQNEAQ. This CDR3 is 14 amino acids long. The J segment lost 5 bases and the V segment lost 7 bases, leaving 8 bases of the junction unmatched. The sample consisted of PBMCs. The chain has TRBV7-8 and TRBJ1-5, with 7 bases lining up with TRBD1. The sequence derives from a man aged 50-59 years in good health and CMV-seronegative. The CDR3: CASTSEQGYQPQHF. The CDR3 nucleotides read TGTGCCAGCACCTCGGAACAGGGGTATCAGCCCCAGCATTTT. Filled out from reference TRBV7-8 and TRBJ1-5, the complete variable domain reads GAGVSQSPRYKVAKRGQDVALRCDPISGHVSLFWYQQALGQGPEFLTYFQNEAQLDKSGLPSDRFFAERPEGSVSTLKIQRTQQEDSAVYLCASTSEQGYQPQHFGDGTRLSIL.